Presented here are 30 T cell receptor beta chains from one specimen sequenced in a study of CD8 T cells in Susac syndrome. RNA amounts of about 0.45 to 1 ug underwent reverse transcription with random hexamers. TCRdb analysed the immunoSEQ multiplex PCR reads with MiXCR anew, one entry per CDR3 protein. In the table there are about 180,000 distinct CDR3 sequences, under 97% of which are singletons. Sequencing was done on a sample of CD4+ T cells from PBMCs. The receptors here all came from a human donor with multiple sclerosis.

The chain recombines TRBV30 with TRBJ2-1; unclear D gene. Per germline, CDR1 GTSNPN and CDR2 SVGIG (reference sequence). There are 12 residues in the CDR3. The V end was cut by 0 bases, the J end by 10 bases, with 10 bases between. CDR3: CAWSVFVGEQFF. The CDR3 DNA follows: TGTGCCTGGAGTGTATTCGTAGGCGAGCAGTTCTTC.

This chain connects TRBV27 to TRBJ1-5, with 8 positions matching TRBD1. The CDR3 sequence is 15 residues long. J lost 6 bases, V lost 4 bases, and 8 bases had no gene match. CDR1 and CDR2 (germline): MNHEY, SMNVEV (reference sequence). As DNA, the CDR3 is TGTGCCAGCAGTTCCCGGACAGGGAGAGGTCAGCCCCAGCATTTT. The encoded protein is CASSSRTGRGQPQHF.

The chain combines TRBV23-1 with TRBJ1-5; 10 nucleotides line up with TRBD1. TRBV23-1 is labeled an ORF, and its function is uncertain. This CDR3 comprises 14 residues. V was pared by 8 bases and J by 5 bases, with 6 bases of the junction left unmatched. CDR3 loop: CASLLGTGDQPQHF. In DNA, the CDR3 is TGCGCCAGCTTATTAGGGACAGGGGATCAGCCCCAGCATTTT.

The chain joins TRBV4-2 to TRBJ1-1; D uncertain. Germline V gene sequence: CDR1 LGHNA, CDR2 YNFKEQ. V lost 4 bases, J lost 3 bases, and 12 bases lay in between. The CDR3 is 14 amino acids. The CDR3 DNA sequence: TGTGCCAGCAGCCGGGTCGGCGGGGACACTGAAGCTTTCTTT. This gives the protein CASSRVGGDTEAFF.

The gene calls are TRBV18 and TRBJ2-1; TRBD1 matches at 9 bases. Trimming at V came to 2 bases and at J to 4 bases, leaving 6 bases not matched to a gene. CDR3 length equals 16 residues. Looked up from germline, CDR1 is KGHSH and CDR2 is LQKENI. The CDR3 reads CASSPERTGAYNEQFF. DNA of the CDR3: TGTGCCAGCTCACCAGAGCGGACAGGGGCGTACAATGAGCAGTTCTTC.

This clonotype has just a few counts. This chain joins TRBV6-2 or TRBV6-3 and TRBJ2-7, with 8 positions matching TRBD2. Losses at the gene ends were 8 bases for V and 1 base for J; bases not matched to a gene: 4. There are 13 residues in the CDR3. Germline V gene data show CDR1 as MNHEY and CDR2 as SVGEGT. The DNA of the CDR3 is TGTGCCAGCGGTATAGCGGGGTCCTACGAGCAGTACTTC. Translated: CASGIAGSYEQYF.

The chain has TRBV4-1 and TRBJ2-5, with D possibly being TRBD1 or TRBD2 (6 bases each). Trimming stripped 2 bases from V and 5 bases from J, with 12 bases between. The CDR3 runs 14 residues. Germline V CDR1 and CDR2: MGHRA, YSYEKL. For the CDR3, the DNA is TGCGCCAGCAGCCAACGTTTGGGGGGCGAGACCCAGTACTTC. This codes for CASSQRLGGETQYF.

The CDR3 coding sequence is TGTGCCTGGAGGGGATACAGGGGATCTAACTATGGCTACACCTTC. Residues: CAWRGYRGSNYGYTF. The chain couples TRBV30 to TRBJ1-2, with 7 bases matching TRBD1. The J segment lost 0 bases and the V segment lost 3 bases, leaving 7 bases of the junction unmatched. This CDR3 contains 15 residues. CDR1 and CDR2 (germline): GTSNPN, SVGIG (reference sequence). Combining the CDR3 with reference TRBV30 and TRBJ1-2 gives the whole variable domain SQTIHQWPATLVQPVGSPLSLECTVEGTSNPNLYWYRQAAGRGLQLLFYSVGIGQISSEVPQNLSASRPQDRQFILSSKKLLLSDSGFYLCAWRGYRGSNYGYTFGSGTRLTVV.

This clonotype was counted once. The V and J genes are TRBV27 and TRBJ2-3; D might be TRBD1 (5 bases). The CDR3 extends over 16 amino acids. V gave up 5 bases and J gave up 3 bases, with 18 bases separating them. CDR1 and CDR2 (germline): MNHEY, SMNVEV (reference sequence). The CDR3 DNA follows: TGTGCCAGCAGTCCTTGGCAGGGCCACACTACAGATACGCAGTATTTT. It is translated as CASSPWQGHTTDTQYF.

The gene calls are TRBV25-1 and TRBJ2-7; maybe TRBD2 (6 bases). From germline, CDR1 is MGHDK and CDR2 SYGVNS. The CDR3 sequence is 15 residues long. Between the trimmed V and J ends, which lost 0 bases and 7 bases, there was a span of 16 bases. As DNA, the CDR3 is TGTGCCAGCAGTGAATATAAAGGAGGGTTCTGGGAGCAGTACTTC. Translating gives CASSEYKGGFWEQYF.

The CDR3 sequence: CASQGRGSYNEQFF. DNA of the CDR3: TGTGCCAGTCAGGGCCGGGGGAGCTACAATGAGCAGTTCTTC. The chain couples TRBV27 to TRBJ2-1, with a weak D call TRBD2 (6 bases). Germline V CDR1 and CDR2: MNHEY, SMNVEV (reference sequence). The CDR3 is 14 residues long. The V end was cut by 9 bases, the J end by 3 bases, with 15 bases between.

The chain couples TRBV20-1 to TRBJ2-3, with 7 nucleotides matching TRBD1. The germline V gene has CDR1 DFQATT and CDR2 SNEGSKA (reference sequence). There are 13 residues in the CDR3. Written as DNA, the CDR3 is TGCAGCGGGACAGCGGACTCCACAGATACGCAGTATTTT. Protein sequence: CSGTADSTDTQYF.

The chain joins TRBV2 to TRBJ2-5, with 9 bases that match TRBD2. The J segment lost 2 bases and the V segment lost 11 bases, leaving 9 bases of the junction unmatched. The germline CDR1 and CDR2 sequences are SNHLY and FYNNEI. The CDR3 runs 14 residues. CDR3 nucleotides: TGTGCCTGTGAGCGGGGGGCCGTACAAGAGACCCAGTACTTC. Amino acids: CACERGAVQETQYF.

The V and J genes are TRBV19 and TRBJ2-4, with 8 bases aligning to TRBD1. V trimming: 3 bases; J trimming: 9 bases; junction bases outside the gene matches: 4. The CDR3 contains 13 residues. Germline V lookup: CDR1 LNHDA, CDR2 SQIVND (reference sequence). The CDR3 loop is CASSIRQGSIQYF. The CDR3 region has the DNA TGTGCCAGTAGTATCCGACAGGGGTCCATTCAGTACTTC.

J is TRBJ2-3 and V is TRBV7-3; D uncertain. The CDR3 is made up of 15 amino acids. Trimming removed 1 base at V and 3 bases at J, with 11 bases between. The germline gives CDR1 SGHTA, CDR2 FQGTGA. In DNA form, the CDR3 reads TGTGCCAGCAGCTTAAATTGGTACGGAACAGATACGCAGTATTTT. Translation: CASSLNWYGTDTQYF.

The CDR3 coding sequence is TGTGCCAGCAGCCTCTCGGGAGGAGAGCAGTTCTTC. Residues: CASSLSGGEQFF. The chain joins TRBV7-3 to TRBJ2-1; 7 bases agree with TRBD2. This CDR3 is built from 12 residues. V lost 5 bases and J lost 10; bases outside the gene matches: 5. CDR1 and CDR2 from the germline V gene are SGHTA and FQGTGA.

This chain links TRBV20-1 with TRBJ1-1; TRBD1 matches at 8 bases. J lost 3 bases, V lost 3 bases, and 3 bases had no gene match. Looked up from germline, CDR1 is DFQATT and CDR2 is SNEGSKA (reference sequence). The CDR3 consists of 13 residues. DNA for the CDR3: TGCAGTGCTAGTTACAGGGGGGACACTGAAGCTTTCTTT. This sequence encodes CSASYRGDTEAFF.

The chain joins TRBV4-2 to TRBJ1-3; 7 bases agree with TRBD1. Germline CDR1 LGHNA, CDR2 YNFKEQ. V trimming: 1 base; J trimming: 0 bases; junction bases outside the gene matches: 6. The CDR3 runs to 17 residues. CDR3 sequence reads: CASSQAAGGTSGNTIYF. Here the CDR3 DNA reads TGTGCCAGCAGCCAAGCTGCAGGGGGAACCTCTGGAAACACCATATATTTT.

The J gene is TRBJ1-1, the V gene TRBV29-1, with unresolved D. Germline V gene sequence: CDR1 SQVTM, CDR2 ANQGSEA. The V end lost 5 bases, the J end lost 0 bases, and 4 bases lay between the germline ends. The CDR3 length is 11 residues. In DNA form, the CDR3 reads TGCAGCGTTCTTCTGAACACTGAAGCTTTCTTT. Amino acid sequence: CSVLLNTEAFF.

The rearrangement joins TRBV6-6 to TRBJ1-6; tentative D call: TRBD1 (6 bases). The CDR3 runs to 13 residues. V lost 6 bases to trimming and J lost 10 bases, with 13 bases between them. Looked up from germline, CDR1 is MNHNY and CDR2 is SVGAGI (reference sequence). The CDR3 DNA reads TGTGCCAGCAGGTCGGGACACGGATCACCCCTCCACTTT. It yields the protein CASRSGHGSPLHF.

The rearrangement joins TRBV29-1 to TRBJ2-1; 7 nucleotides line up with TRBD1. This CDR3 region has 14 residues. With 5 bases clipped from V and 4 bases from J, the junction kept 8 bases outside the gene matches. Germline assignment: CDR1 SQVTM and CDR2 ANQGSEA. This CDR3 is CSVLTGRSYNEQFF. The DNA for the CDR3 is TGCAGCGTTCTGACAGGGAGATCTTACAATGAGCAGTTCTTC.

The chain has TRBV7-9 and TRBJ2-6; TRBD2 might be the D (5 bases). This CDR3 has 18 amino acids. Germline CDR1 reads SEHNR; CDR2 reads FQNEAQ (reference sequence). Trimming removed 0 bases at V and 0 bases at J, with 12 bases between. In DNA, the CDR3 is TGTGCCAGCAGCTTAGCGATCCCGGGGAGCTCTGGGGCCAACGTCCTGACTTTC. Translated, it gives CASSLAIPGSSGANVLTF.

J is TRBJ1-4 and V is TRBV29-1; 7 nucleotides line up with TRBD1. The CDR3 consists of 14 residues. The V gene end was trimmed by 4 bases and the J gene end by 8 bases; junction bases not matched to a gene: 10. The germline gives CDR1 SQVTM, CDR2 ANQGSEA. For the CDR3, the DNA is TGCAGCGTTGGAGGGGGCGCTGGGTCCGAAAAACTGTTTTTT. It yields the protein CSVGGGAGSEKLFF. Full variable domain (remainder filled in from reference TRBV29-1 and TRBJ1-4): SAVISQKPSRDICQRGTSLTIQCQVDSQVTMMFWYRQQPGQSLTLIATANQGSEATYESGFVIDKFPISRPNLTFSTLTVSNMSPEDSSIYLCSVGGGAGSEKLFFGSGTQLSVL.

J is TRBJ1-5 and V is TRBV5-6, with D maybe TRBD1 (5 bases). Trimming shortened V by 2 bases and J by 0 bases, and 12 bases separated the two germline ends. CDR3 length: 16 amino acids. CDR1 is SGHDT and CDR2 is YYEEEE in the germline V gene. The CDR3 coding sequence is TGTGCCAGCAGCTTTGGGGGTGGAATTAGCAATCAGCCCCAGCATTTT. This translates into CASSFGGGISNQPQHF.

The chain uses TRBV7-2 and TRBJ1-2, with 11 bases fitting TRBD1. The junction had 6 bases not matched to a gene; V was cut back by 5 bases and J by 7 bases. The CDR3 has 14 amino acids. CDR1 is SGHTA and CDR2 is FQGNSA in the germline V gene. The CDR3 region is CASSRTGGIRGYTF. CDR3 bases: TGTGCCAGCAGCCGGACAGGGGGCATTCGTGGCTACACCTTC.

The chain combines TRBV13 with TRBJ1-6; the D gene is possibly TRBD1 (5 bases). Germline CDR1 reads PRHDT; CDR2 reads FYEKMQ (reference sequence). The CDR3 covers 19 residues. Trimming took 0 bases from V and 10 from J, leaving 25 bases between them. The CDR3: CASSLGRSSNRRFESPLHF. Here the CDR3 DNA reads TGTGCCAGCAGCTTAGGCAGAAGTAGCAACAGGCGATTTGAGTCACCCCTCCACTTT. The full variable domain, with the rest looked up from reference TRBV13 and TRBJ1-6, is AAGVIQSPRHLIKEKRETATLKCYPIPRHDTVYWYQQGPGQDPQFLISFYEKMQSDKGSIPDRFSAQQFSDYHSELNMSSLELGDSALYFCASSLGRSSNRRFESPLHFGNGTRLTVT.

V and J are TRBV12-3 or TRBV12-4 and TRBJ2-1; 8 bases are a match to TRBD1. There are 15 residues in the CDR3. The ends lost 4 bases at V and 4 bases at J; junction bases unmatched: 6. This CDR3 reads CASSYRTGMYNEQFF. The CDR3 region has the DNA TGTGCCAGCAGTTACCGGACAGGGATGTACAATGAGCAGTTCTTC.

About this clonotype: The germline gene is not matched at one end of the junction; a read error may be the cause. As DNA, the CDR3 is TGTGCCTGGAGTCCTTCTCGGACCACGAACACCGGGGAGCTGCTTTTT. It codes for CAWSPSRTTNTGELLF. The rearrangement links TRBV30 to TRBJ2-2; possibly TRBD2 for D (5 bases). The CDR3 consists of 16 residues. Looked up from germline, CDR1 is GTSNPN and CDR2 is SVGIG (reference sequence).

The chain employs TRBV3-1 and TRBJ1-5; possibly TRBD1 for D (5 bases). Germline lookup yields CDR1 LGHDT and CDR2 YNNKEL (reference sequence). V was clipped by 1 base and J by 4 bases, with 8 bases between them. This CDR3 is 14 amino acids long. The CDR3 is CASSQGTSNQPQHF. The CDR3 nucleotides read TGTGCCAGCAGCCAAGGGACAAGTAATCAGCCCCAGCATTTT.

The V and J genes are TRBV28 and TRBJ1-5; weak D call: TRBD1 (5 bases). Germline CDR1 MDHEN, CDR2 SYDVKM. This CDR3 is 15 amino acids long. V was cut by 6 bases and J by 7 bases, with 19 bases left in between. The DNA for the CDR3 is TGTGCCAGCAGCCAACTCGGGACGGGCCCCCAGCCCCAGCATTTT. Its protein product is CASSQLGTGPQPQHF. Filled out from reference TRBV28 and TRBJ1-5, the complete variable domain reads DVKVTQSSRYLVKRTGEKVFLECVQDMDHENMFWYRQDPGLGLRLIYFSYDVKMKEKGDIPEGYSVSREKKERFSLILESASTNQTSMYLCASSQLGTGPQPQHFGDGTRLSIL.